This is a list of T cell receptor beta chains from one sample in a study of control samples from healthy donors and cancer patients. Produced via immunoSEQ multiplex PCR; TCRdb's table is partial and in-frame only. Among 90,000 to 110,000 clones, roughly 90% were seen once, and the ten largest hold approximately 15%. The sequenced sample was blood. These receptors came from a woman aged 45-59 years in good health. CDR3s include the opening cysteine and the closing phenylalanine or tryptophan. A D gene is named only where the DNA matches it firmly. Size is stated for part of the rows, as once, few or many counts, or as a class when the clone is expanded.

>.|TRBV6-5|TRBD1|TRBJ1-1
CASSYGTVLTEAFF
TGTGCCAGCAGTTACGGGACAGTACTCACTGAAGCTTTCTTT
>.|TRBV27|.|TRBJ1-2
CASSPDLYGYTF
TGTGCCAGCAGTCCGGACCTCTATGGCTACACCTTC
>.|TRBV6-2/TRBV6-3|.|TRBJ2-3
CASSYLQGSTDTQYF
TGTGCCAGCAGTTATCTTCAGGGAAGCACAGATACGCAGTATTTT
>.|TRBV6-5|.|TRBJ1-4
CASSYTNEKLFF
TGTGCCAGCAGTTACACGAATGAAAAACTGTTTTTT
>.|TRBV6-2/TRBV6-3|.|TRBJ1-1
CASSYLDSQAFF
TGTGCCAGCAGTTATCTTGACAGCCAAGCTTTCTTT
>once|TRBV6-1|TRBD2|TRBJ2-3
CASSEDWSGGARDTQYF
TGTGCCAGCAGTGAAGATTGGAGCGGGGGGGCCAGAGATACGCAGTATTTT
>.|TRBV7-2|TRBD1|TRBJ1-3
CASSLDGRGYSGNTIYF
TGTGCCAGCAGCTTAGACGGCAGGGGGTACTCTGGAAACACCATATATTTT
>.|TRBV24-1|.|TRBJ2-7
CATSANYEQYF
TGTGCCACCAGTGCCAACTACGAGCAGTACTTC
>once|TRBV2|.|TRBJ2-5
CASRQGGTQYF
TGTGCCAGCAGGCAGGGGGGTACCCAGTACTTC
>.|TRBV5-1|.|TRBJ2-5
CASSQTMGLNLETQYF
TGCGCCAGCAGCCAAACAATGGGACTGAACCTAGAGACCCAGTACTTC
>.|TRBV5-1|TRBD1|TRBJ1-6
CASSMRQGNSPLHF
TGCGCCAGCAGCATGAGACAGGGCAATTCACCCCTCCACTTT
>.|TRBV7-2|.|TRBJ1-5
CASSRGSDQPQHF
TGTGCCAGCAGCCGGGGGTCAGATCAGCCCCAGCATTTT
>.|TRBV7-9|.|TRBJ1-2
CASSLVPDIYGYTF
TGTGCCAGCAGCTTAGTCCCAGATATTTATGGCTACACCTTC
>.|TRBV12-5|TRBD2|TRBJ2-7
CASGLVVIAGVHEQYF
TGTGCTAGTGGTTTGGTAGTGATAGCGGGGGTGCACGAGCAGTACTTC
>.|TRBV11-2|.|TRBJ1-2
CASSLGGNGYTF
TGTGCCAGCAGCTTAGGGGGAAATGGCTACACCTTC
>once|TRBV5-6|TRBD2|TRBJ2-2
CASSLSSGRIGELFF
TGTGCCAGCAGCTTGTCTAGCGGGAGGATAGGGGAGCTGTTTTTT
>.|TRBV9|.|TRBJ1-1
CASSEPGGTEAFF
TGTGCCAGCAGCGAACCAGGCGGGACTGAAGCTTTCTTT
>.|TRBV3-1/TRBV3-2|.|TRBJ1-3
CASSGFVGGNTIYF
TGTGCCAGCAGCGGTTTCGTTGGAGGAAACACCATATATTTT
>.|TRBV18|TRBD2|TRBJ2-3
CASSPGLAGFTDTQYF
TGTGCCAGCTCACCAGGACTAGCGGGGTTCACAGATACGCAGTATTTT
>once|TRBV5-1|.|TRBJ1-6
CASSLGQGSGNSPLHF
TGCGCCAGCAGCTTGGGTCAGGGGTCTGGGAATTCACCCCTCCACTTT
>.|TRBV4-3|.|TRBJ1-1
CASSQGNVGSNTEAFF
TGCGCCAGCAGCCAAGGGAATGTGGGTTCAAACACTGAAGCTTTCTTT
>once|TRBV4-1|.|TRBJ1-2
CASSQDRYGNYGYTF
TGCGCCAGCAGCCAAGATAGGTACGGAAACTATGGCTACACCTTC
>.|TRBV10-1|.|TRBJ2-3
CTSSKGDSTDTQYF
TGCACCAGCTCCAAGGGGGACAGCACAGATACGCAGTATTTT
>.|TRBV15|.|TRBJ1-5
CATSRDQQYNQPQHF
TGTGCCACCAGCAGAGATCAACAGTACAATCAGCCCCAGCATTTT
>.|TRBV9|TRBD1|TRBJ1-1
CASSRGQGMNTEAFF
TGTGCCAGCAGCCGCGGACAGGGGATGAACACTGAAGCTTTCTTT
>.|TRBV9|TRBD1|TRBJ1-1
CASSVTGGAEAFF
TGTGCCAGCAGCGTGACAGGGGGCGCTGAAGCTTTCTTT
>.|TRBV7-8|.|TRBJ2-1
CASSLEGGTDEQFF
TGTGCCAGCAGCTTAGAGGGGGGGACGGATGAGCAGTTCTTC
>.|TRBV4-3|TRBD1|TRBJ1-5
CASSRGQDQPQHF
TGCGCCAGCAGCCGGGGACAGGATCAGCCCCAGCATTTT
>.|TRBV6-5|.|TRBJ2-7
CASRSGLSYEQYF
TGTGCCAGCAGATCAGGGCTCTCCTACGAGCAGTACTTC
>.|TRBV9|.|TRBJ2-3
CASSVGSGKGNTQYF
TGTGCCAGCAGCGTAGGTTCGGGGAAGGGGAATACGCAGTATTTT
>.|TRBV5-6|TRBD1|TRBJ1-2
CASSLAGTGVRGYTF
TGTGCCAGCAGCTTGGCTGGGACAGGGGTTCGCGGCTACACCTTC
>.|TRBV19|.|TRBJ2-1
CASSIDSGGISYNEQFF
TGTGCCAGTAGTATAGATAGTGGAGGGATATCCTACAATGAGCAGTTCTTC
>.|TRBV5-6|TRBD1|TRBJ2-5
CASSIETGEIQETQYF
TGTGCCAGCAGCATCGAGACAGGGGAAATTCAAGAGACCCAGTACTTC
>few|TRBV6-6|.|TRBJ1-1
CASSWGDQNTEAFF
TGTGCCAGCAGCTGGGGGGATCAGAACACTGAAGCTTTCTTT
>once|TRBV15|TRBD1|TRBJ1-1
CAIHSGTGELYTEAFF
TGTGCCATCCATTCCGGGACAGGGGAACTCTACACTGAAGCTTTCTTT
>.|TRBV6-2/TRBV6-3|.|TRBJ2-1
CASSYVPRRRGVEQFF
TGTGCCAGCAGTTACGTTCCGAGGCGCAGGGGGGTTGAGCAGTTCTTC
>.|TRBV10-1|.|TRBJ1-1
CASSDARRTEAFF
TGCGCCAGCAGTGATGCCAGGAGGACTGAAGCTTTCTTT
>.|TRBV10-1|.|TRBJ2-2
CASATGNTGELFF
TGCGCCAGCGCTACAGGGAACACCGGGGAGCTGTTTTTT
>once|TRBV5-6|TRBD1|TRBJ1-1
CASSGGTGESEAFF
TGTGCCAGCAGCGGGGGGACAGGGGAATCTGAAGCTTTCTTT